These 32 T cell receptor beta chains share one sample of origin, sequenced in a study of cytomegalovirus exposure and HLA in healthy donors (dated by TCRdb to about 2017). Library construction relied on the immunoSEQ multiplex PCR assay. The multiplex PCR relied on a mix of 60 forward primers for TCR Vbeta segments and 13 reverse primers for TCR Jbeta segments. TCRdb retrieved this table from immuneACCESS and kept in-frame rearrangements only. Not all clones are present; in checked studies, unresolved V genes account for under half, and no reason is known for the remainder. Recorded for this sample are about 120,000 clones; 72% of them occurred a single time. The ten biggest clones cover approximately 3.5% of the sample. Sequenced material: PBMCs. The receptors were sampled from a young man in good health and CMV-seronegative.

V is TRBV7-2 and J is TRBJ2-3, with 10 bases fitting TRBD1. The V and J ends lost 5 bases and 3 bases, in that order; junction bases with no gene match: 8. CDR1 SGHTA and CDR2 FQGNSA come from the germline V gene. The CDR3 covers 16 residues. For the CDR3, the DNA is TGTGCCAGCAGCCCAGGACAGGGGGGGCGTACAGATACGCAGTATTTT. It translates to CASSPGQGGRTDTQYF.

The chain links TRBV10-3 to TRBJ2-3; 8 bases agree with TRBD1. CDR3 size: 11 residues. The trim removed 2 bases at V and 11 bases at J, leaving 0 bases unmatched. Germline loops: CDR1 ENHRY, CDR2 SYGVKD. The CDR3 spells CAISEGTGQYF. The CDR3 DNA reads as TGTGCCATCAGTGAGGGGACAGGGCAGTATTTT.

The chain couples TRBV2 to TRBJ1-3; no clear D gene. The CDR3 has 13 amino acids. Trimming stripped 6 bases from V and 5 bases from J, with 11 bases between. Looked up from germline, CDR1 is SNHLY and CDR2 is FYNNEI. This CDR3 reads CASSGPVRNTIYF. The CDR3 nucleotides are TGTGCCAGCAGCGGTCCGGTGAGAAACACCATATATTTT. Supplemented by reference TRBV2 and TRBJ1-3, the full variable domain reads EPEVTQTPSHQVTQMGQEVILRCVPISNHLYFYWYRQILGQKVEFLVSFYNNEISEKSEIFDDQFSVERPDGSNFTLKIRSTKLEDSAMYFCASSGPVRNTIYFGEGSWLTVV.

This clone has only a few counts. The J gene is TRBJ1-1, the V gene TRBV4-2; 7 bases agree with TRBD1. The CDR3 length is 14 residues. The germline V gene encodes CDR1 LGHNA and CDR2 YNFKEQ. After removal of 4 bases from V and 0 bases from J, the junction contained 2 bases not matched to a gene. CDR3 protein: CASSLDRVNTEAFF. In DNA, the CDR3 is TGTGCCAGCAGCCTCGACAGGGTGAACACTGAAGCTTTCTTT.

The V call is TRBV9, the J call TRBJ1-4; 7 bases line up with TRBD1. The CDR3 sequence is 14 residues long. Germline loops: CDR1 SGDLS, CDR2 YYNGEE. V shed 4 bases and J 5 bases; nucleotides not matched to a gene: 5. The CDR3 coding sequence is TGTGCCAGCAGCCCCGGGACAGCAAATGAAAAACTGTTTTTT. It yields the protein CASSPGTANEKLFF.

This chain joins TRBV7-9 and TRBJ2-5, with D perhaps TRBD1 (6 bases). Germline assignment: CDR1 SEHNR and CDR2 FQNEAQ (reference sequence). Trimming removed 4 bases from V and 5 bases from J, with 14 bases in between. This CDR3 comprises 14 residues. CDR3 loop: CASSSQQGQETQYF. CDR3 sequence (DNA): TGTGCCAGCAGCTCCCAGCAGGGGCAGGAGACCCAGTACTTC.

CDR3 coding DNA: TGTGCCAGCAGCCTCGGCGGGGGGGTTTTTAATGAGCAGTTCTTC. It specifies CASSLGGGVFNEQFF. This sequence joins TRBV7-3 and TRBJ2-1, with 9 bases identical to TRBD2. V shed 5 bases, J shed 7 bases, and the junction held 9 bases outside the gene matches. The CDR3 covers 15 residues. The germline CDR1 and CDR2 sequences are SGHTA and FQGTGA.

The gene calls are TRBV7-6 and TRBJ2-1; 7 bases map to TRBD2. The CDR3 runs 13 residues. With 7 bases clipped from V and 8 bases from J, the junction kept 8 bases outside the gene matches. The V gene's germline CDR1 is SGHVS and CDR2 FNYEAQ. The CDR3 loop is CASIPPSGHEQFF. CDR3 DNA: TGTGCCAGCATCCCCCCTAGCGGACATGAGCAGTTCTTC.

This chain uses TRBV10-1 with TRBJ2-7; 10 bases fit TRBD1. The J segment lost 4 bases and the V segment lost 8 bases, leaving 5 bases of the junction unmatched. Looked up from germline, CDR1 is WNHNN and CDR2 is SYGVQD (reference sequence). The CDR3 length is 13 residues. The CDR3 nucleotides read TGCGCCAGCGGATCGGGACAGGGGTACGAGCAGTACTTC. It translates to CASGSGQGYEQYF.

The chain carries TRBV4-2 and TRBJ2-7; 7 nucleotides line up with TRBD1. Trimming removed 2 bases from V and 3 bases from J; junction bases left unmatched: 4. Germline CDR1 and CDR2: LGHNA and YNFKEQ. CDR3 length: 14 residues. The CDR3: CASSQWDRDYEQYF. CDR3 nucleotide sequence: TGTGCCAGCAGCCAATGGGACAGAGACTACGAGCAGTACTTC.

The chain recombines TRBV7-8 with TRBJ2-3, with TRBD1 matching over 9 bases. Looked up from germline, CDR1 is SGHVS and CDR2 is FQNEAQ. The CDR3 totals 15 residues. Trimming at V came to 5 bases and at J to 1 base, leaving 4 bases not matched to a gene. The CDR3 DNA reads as TGTGCCAGCAGCACAGGGGGCGGGGGCACAGATACGCAGTATTTT. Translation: CASSTGGGGTDTQYF.

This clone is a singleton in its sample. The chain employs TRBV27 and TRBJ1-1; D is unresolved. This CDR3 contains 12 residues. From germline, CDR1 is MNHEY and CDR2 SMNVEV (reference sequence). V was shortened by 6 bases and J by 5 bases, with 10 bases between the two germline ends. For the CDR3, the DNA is TGTGCCAGCAGAAGAGGCCGGACTGAAGCTTTCTTT. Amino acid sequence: CASRRGRTEAFF.

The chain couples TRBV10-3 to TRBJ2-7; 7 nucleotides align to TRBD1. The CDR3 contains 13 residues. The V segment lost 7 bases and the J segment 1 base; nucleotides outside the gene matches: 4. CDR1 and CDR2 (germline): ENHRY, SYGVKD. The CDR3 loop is CAIKGDRSYEQYF. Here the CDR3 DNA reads TGTGCCATCAAAGGGGACAGATCCTACGAGCAGTACTTC.

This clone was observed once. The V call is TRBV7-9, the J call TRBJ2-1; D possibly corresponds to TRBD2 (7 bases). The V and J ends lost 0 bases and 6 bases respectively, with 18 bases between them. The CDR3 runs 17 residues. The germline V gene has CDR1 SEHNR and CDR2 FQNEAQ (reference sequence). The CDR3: CASSLALGGLGTNEQFF. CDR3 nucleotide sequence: TGTGCCAGCAGCTTAGCGCTCGGGGGGCTGGGTACCAATGAGCAGTTCTTC.

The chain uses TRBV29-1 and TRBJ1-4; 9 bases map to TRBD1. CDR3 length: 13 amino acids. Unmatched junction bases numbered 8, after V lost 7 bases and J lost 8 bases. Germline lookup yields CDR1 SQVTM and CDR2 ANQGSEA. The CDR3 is CSALQGADEKLFF. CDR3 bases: TGCAGCGCCCTACAGGGGGCAGACGAAAAACTGTTTTTT.

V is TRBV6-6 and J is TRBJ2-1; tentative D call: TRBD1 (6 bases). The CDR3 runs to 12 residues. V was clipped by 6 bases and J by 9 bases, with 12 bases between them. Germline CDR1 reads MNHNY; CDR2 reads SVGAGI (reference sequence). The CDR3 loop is CASRSTGIEQFF. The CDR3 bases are TGTGCCAGCAGATCTACAGGGATTGAGCAGTTCTTC.

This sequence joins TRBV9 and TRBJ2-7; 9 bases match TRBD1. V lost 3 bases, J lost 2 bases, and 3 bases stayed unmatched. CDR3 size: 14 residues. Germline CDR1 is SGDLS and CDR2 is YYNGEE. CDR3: CASSGGQGTYEQYF. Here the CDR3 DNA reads TGTGCCAGCAGCGGAGGACAGGGGACCTACGAGCAGTACTTC. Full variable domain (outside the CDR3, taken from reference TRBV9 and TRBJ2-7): DSGVTQTPKHLITATGQRVTLRCSPRSGDLSVYWYQQSLDQGLQFLIQYYNGEERAKGNILERFSAQQFPDLHSELNLSSLELGDSALYFCASSGGQGTYEQYFGPGTRLTVT.

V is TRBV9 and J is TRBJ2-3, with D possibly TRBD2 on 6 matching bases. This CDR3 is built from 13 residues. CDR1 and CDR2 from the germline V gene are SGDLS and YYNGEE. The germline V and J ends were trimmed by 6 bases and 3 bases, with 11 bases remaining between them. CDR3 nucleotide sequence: TGTGCCAGCACTGGAGGGTGGACAGATACGCAGTATTTT. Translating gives CASTGGWTDTQYF.

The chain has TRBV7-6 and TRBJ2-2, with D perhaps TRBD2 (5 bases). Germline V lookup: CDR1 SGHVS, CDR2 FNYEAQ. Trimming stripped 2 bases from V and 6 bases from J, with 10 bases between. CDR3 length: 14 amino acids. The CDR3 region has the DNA TGTGCCAGCAGCTTAAACCCGGGGTCCGGGGAGCTGTTTTTT. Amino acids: CASSLNPGSGELFF.

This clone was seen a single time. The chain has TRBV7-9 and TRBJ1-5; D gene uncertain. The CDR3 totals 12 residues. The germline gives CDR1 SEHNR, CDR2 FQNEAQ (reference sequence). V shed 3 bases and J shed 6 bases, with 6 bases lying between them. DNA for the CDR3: TGTGCCAGCAGCTTGTTTATTCAGCCCCAGCATTTT. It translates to CASSLFIQPQHF.

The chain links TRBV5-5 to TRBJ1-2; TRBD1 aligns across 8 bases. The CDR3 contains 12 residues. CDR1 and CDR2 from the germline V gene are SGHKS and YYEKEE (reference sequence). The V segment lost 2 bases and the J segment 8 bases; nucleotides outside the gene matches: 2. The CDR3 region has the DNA TGTGCCAGCAGCTTAACAGGGGGGGGCTACACCTTC. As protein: CASSLTGGGYTF.

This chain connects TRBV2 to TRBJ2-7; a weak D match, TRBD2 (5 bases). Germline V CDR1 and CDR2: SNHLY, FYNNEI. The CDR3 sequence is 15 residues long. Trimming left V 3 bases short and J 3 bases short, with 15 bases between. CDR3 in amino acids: CASSEYNSGGYEQYF. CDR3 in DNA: TGTGCCAGCAGTGAGTATAACAGCGGAGGCTACGAGCAGTACTTC.

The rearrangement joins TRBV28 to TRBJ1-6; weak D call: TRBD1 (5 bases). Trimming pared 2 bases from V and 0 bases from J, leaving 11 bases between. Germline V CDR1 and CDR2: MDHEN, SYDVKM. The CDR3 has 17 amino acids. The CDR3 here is CASSLGQGSSYNSPLHF. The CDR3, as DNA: TGTGCCAGCAGTTTAGGGCAGGGAAGCTCCTATAATTCACCCCTCCACTTT.

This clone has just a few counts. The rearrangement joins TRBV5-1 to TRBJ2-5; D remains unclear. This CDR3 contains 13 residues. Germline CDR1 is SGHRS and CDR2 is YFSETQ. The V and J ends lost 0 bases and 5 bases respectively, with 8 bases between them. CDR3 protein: CASSLGLMETQYF. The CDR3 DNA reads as TGCGCCAGCAGCTTGGGGCTGATGGAGACCCAGTACTTC.

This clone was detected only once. The CDR3 protein is CASSLHPENMDGYTF. The DNA for the CDR3 is TGCGCCAGCAGCCTCCATCCCGAAAACATGGATGGCTACACCTTC. The rearrangement links TRBV4-1 to TRBJ1-2, with no clear D. The CDR3 length is 15 residues. Trimming took 4 bases from V and 6 from J, leaving 18 bases between them. Looked up from germline, CDR1 is MGHRA and CDR2 is YSYEKL.

This chain's CDR3 is CASSYSGTSGETQYF. In DNA, the CDR3 is TGTGCCAGCAGTTACTCCGGGACTAGCGGGGAGACCCAGTACTTC. The chain couples TRBV6-5 to TRBJ2-5; the match to TRBD2 covers 12 bases. The CDR3 sequence is 15 residues long. Germline V gene data show CDR1 as MNHEY and CDR2 as SVGAGI. V shed 0 bases and J 5 bases; nucleotides not matched to a gene: 1.

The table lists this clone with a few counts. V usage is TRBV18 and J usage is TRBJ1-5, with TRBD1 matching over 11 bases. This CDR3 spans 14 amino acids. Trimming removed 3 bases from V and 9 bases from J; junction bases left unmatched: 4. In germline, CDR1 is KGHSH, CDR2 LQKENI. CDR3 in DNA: TGTGCCAGCTCACCGAGGACAGGGGGCAGGCCCCAGCATTTT. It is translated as CASSPRTGGRPQHF.

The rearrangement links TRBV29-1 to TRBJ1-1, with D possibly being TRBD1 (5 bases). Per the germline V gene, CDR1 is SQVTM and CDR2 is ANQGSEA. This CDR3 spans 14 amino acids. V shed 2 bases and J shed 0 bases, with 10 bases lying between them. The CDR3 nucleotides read TGCAGCGTTGAAACAGGAGCAGTGAACACTGAAGCTTTCTTT. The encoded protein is CSVETGAVNTEAFF.

The CDR3 spells CASSFTSGGITEAFF. In nucleotides, the CDR3 is TGTGCCAGCAGTTTCACTTCAGGGGGTATCACTGAAGCTTTCTTT. The chain uses TRBV28 and TRBJ1-1; 7 positions agree with TRBD1. Germline V gene sequence: CDR1 MDHEN, CDR2 SYDVKM. The CDR3 is made up of 15 amino acids. Trimming removed 3 bases from V and 4 bases from J; junction bases left unmatched: 8.

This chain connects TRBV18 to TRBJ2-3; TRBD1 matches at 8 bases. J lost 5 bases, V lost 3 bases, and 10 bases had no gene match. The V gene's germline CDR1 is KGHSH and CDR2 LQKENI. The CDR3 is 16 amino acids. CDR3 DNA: TGTGCCAGCTCACCCGGTGCAGGGGGCATAGGAGATACGCAGTATTTT. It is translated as CASSPGAGGIGDTQYF.

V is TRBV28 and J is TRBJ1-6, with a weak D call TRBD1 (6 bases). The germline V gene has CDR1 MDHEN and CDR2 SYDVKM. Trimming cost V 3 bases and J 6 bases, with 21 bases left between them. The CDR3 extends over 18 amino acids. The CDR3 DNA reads TGTGCCAGCAGTTTCTTGCAGGGGACCCTAAGAGCTAATTCACCCCTCCACTTT. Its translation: CASSFLQGTLRANSPLHF.

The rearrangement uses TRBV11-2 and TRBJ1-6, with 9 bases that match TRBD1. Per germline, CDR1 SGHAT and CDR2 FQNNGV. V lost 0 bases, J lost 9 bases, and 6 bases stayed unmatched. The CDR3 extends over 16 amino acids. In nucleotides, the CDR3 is TGTGCCAGCAGCTTAGATGGACAGGGGTGGATTTCACCCCTCCACTTT. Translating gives CASSLDGQGWISPLHF.